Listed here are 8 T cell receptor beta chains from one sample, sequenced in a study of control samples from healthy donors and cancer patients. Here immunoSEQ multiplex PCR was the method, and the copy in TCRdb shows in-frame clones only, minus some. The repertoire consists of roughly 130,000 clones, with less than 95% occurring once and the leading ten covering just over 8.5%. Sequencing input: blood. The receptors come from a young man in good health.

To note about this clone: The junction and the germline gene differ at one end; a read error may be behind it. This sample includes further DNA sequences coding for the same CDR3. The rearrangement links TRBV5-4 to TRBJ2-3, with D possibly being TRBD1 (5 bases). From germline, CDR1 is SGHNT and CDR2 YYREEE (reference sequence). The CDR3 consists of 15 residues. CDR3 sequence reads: CASSLDTTSTDTQYF. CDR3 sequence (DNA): TGTGCCAGCAGTTTGGACACTACCTCGACAGATACGCAGTATTTT.

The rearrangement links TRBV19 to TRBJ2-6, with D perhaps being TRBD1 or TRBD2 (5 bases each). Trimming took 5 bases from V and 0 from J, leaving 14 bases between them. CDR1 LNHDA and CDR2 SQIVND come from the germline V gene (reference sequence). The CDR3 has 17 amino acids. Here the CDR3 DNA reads TGTGCCAGTAGTCACCGGGACCGAATCTCTGGGGCCAACGTCCTGACTTTC. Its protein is CASSHRDRISGANVLTF.

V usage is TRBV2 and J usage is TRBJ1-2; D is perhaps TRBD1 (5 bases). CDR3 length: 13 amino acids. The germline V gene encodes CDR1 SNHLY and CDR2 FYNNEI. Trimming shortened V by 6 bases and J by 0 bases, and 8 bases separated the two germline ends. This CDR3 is CASRLTANYGYTF. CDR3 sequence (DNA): TGTGCCAGCAGGCTGACAGCTAACTATGGCTACACCTTC.

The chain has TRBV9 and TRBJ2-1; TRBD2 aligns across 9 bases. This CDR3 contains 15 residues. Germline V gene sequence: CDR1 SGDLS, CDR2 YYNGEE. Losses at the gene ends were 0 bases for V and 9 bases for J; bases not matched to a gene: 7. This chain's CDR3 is CASSVAGGGAVEQFF. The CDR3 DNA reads TGTGCCAGCAGCGTAGCGGGCGGGGGGGCGGTTGAGCAGTTCTTC.

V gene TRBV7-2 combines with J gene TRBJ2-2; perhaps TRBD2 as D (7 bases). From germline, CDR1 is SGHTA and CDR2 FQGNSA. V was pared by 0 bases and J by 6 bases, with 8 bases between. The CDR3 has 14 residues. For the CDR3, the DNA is TGTGCCAGCAGCTTAGCGGGGGGGCCCGGGGAGCTGTTTTTT. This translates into CASSLAGGPGELFF.

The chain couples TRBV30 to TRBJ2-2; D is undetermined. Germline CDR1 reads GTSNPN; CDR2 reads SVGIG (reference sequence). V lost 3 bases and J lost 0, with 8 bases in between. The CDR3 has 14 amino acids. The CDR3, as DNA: TGTGCCTGGAGGAAGTCCACGAACACCGGGGAGCTGTTTTTT. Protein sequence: CAWRKSTNTGELFF.

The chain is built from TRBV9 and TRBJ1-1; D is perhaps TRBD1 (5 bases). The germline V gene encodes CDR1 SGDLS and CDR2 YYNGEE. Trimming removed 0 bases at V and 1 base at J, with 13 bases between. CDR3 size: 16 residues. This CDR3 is CASSVGPGGKNTEAFF. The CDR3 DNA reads TGTGCCAGCAGCGTAGGCCCTGGGGGAAAGAACACTGAAGCTTTCTTT.

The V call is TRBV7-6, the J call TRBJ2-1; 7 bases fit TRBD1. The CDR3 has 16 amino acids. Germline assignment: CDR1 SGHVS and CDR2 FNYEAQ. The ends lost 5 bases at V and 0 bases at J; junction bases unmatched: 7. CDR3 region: CASSRQGSSSYNEQFF. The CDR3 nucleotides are TGTGCCAGCAGCCGACAGGGTTCAAGCTCCTACAATGAGCAGTTCTTC.